This TCR beta chain was documented in a study of cytomegalovirus exposure and HLA in healthy donors. This PCR relied on a set of 60 Vbeta primers and 13 Jbeta primers. The assay was immunoSEQ multiplex PCR, and TCRdb's table has in-frame clones only and misses some. The sample shows 100,000 to 150,000 clones, about 81% of them seen only once. The germline V gene has CDR1 WNHNN and CDR2 SYGVQD (reference sequence). Trimming cost V 6 bases and J 0 bases, with 8 bases left between them. The CDR3 consists of 13 residues. What was sequenced was PBMCs. This TCR was recovered from a woman in her 40s in good health and CMV-seropositive. The chain has TRBV10-1 and TRBJ1-1; D may be TRBD1 (6 bases). The CDR3 is CASRTGLNTEAFF. In DNA, the CDR3 is TGCGCCAGCAGGACAGGCCTGAACACTGAAGCTTTCTTT.